This TCR beta chain was captured in a study of shared clonotypes between healthy human individuals. Study-level points and caveats: Sampling used blood alone; tissue repertoires probably differ. It was the few donors that limited the genetic and exposure-history diversity represented.

In regard to this clone: What it recognizes is unknown. Other nucleotide sequences in the sample specify the same CDR3.

TCRdb's copy holds only in-frame clones and misses some; the assay was immunoSEQ multiplex PCR. The sample shows about 490,000 clones, 76% of them seen only once. In unsorted samples, genomic DNA was obtained using roughly 90 million PBMCs. The germline V and J ends were trimmed by 6 bases and 1 base, with 3 bases remaining between them. Germline CDR1 and CDR2: SNHLY and FYNNEI. The CDR3 contains 11 residues. This clonotype was sampled from a woman aged 40 to 50 in good health. Some clones in this sample may be carry-over from other donors' samples. J is TRBJ1-2 and V is TRBV2; the D is unclear. The source material was PBMCs. The CDR3 protein is CASRGNYGYTF. The CDR3 bases are TGTGCCAGCAGGGGTAACTATGGCTACACCTTC.